This is a list of T cell receptor beta chains from one sample in a study of OX40 agonist ivuxolimab in advanced cancers. TCRdb's copy holds only in-frame clones and misses some; the assay was immunoSEQ multiplex PCR. The data show about 69,000 clones, with 90% to 95% seen just once and just under 0.3% held by the top ten. The input for sequencing was CD4+ or CD8+ T cells sorted from blood, taken in a trial of the OX40 agonist ivuxolimab. These receptors came from an adult with an advanced solid tumor such as melanoma, head and neck, liver or kidney cancer. The CDR3 runs from the conserved cysteine through the conserved F or W. The D gene is left open where the match is weak. Part of the rows lack a size; the others show once, few, many or a class for expanded clones.

>TRBJ1-2|.|.|TRBV5-4
CASSVPGDYGYTF
TGTGCCAGCAGCGTACCGGGGGACTATGGCTACACCTTC
>TRBJ2-7|.|.|TRBV9
CASSPDSTYEQYF
TGTGCCAGCTCCCCGGACTCAACCTACGAGCAGTACTTC
>TRBJ2-7|TRBD2|.|TRBV27
CASSPTLPGSGRYSYEQYF
TGTGCCAGCAGTCCCACCCTCCCCGGTAGCGGGAGGTATTCCTACGAGCAGTACTTC
>TRBJ1-5|.|.|TRBV19
CASSIESQLTNQPQHF
TGTGCCAGTAGTATAGAGAGCCAGCTAACGAATCAGCCCCAGCATTTT
>TRBJ2-1|TRBD2|.|TRBV6-6
CASSQTSVAPNEQFF
TGTGCCAGCAGTCAGACTAGCGTTGCCCCTAATGAGCAGTTCTTC
>TRBJ2-5|TRBD1|.|TRBV10-3
CAISPGQARQETQYF
TGTGCCATCAGCCCGGGACAGGCAAGACAAGAGACCCAGTACTTC
>TRBJ1-5|.|.|TRBV28
CASSLPQGKAPQHF
TGTGCCAGCAGTTTGCCGCAGGGAAAGGCGCCCCAGCATTTT
>TRBJ1-1|.|.|TRBV6-5
CASSYSAVNTEAFF
TGTGCCAGCAGTTACTCGGCAGTGAACACTGAAGCTTTCTTT
>TRBJ2-1|.|once|TRBV11-3
CASSTGRGREETAEQFF
TGTGCCAGCAGCACCGGGAGGGGGCGGGAAGAAACGGCCGAGCAGTTCTTC
>TRBJ2-1|.|.|TRBV18
CASSPPLATYNEQFF
TGTGCCAGCTCACCACCTCTAGCCACCTACAATGAGCAGTTCTTC
>TRBJ1-5|TRBD1|.|TRBV18
CASSSGGLGNQPQRF
TGTGCCAGCTCATCAGGGGGACTGGGCAATCAGCCCCAGCGTTTT
>TRBJ2-2|.|.|TRBV6-1
CASSADRAGGLFF
TGTGCCAGCAGCGCAGACAGGGCGGGAGGGCTGTTTTTT
>TRBJ2-7|.|few|TRBV7-6
CASSLAGPSPYEQYF
TGTGCCAGCAGCTTAGCCGGGCCGTCCCCCTACGAGCAGTACTTC
>TRBJ1-5|.|once|TRBV5-1
CASSWLGLRDQPQHF
TGCGCCAGCAGCTGGCTTGGACTTAGAGATCAGCCCCAGCATTTT
>TRBJ1-3|.|.|TRBV28
CASTRSGGPGNTIYF
TGTGCCAGCACCCGTTCGGGGGGCCCTGGAAACACCATATATTTT
>TRBJ2-5|TRBD2|.|TRBV14
CASSQGTFALPGLAGETQYF
TGTGCCAGCAGCCAAGGAACCTTTGCGTTACCGGGACTAGCGGGAGAGACCCAGTACTTC
>TRBJ2-1|.|.|TRBV9
CASSVGVVGNEQFF
TGTGCCAGCAGCGTAGGGGTTGTGGGAAATGAGCAGTTCTTC
>TRBJ1-2|TRBD1|.|TRBV28
CASSLLTGGVSNYGYTF
TGTGCCAGCAGTCTCCTGACAGGGGGCGTGAGTAACTATGGCTACACCTTC
>TRBJ1-5|.|few|TRBV4-1
CARGRRVVGQPQHF
TGCGCCAGGGGACGCAGGGTCGTAGGTCAGCCCCAGCATTTT
>TRBJ2-7|.|.|TRBV28
CASKPPPWASTYEQYF
TGTGCCAGCAAACCCCCCCCGTGGGCAAGTACCTACGAGCAGTACTTC
>TRBJ1-3|.|.|TRBV10-3
CAISDSGSPSGNTIYF
TGTGCCATCAGTGACTCAGGGTCTCCCTCTGGAAACACCATATATTTT
>TRBJ1-1|.|.|TRBV6-1
CASSSHREAFF
TGTGCCAGCAGTTCCCACAGGGAAGCTTTCTTT
>TRBJ1-2|.|.|TRBV19
CASSMRAEANYGYTF
TGTGCCAGTAGTATGAGGGCAGAAGCTAACTATGGCTACACCTTC
>TRBJ2-4|TRBD1|.|TRBV5-4
CASSLGDRGFLAKNIQYF
TGTGCCAGCAGCTTGGGGGACAGGGGGTTTTTGGCCAAAAACATTCAGTACTTC
>TRBJ1-5|.|.|TRBV18
CASSPYPPTGSNQPQHF
TGTGCCAGCTCACCCTACCCTCCAACAGGGAGCAATCAGCCCCAGCATTTT
>TRBJ1-1|TRBD1|.|TRBV5-1
CASSSVGEGARTEAFF
TGCGCCAGCAGCTCCGTCGGGGAGGGGGCGCGTACTGAGGCTTTCTTT
>TRBJ2-2|.|.|TRBV27
CASQKAGWGFSNTGELFF
TGTGCCAGTCAAAAGGCGGGTTGGGGGTTTTCGAACACCGGGGAGCTGTTTTTT
>TRBJ2-4|.|.|TRBV18
CASSPWAEGKNIQYF
TGTGCCAGCTCACCCTGGGCCGAGGGCAAAAACATTCAGTACTTC
>TRBJ1-1|.|.|TRBV5-1
CASSDRDRGGHTEAFF
TGCGCCAGCAGCGACCGGGACCGTGGGGGCCACACTGAAGCTTTCTTT
>TRBJ1-1|.|.|TRBV19
CASKARVLGEAFF
TGTGCCAGCAAAGCGAGGGTTCTTGGTGAAGCTTTCTTT
>TRBJ1-1|.|.|TRBV25-1
CASRAQFAEAFF
TGTGCCAGCCGGGCACAGTTCGCTGAAGCTTTCTTT
>TRBJ2-7|TRBD2|.|TRBV28
CASTSGGDYEQYF
TGTGCCAGCACCTCCGGGGGGGACTACGAGCAGTACTTC
>TRBJ2-5|.|.|TRBV10-3
CAIRGLPSETQYF
TGTGCCATCAGGGGACTCCCTTCGGAGACCCAGTACTTC
>TRBJ2-7|.|.|TRBV19
CASSIGRLSSYEQYF
TGTGCCAGTAGTATAGGTAGACTCAGCTCCTACGAGCAGTACTTC
>TRBJ1-5|.|once|TRBV19
CASPGQNSNQPQHF
TGTGCCAGTCCCGGACAAAATAGCAATCAGCCCCAGCATTTT
>TRBJ2-3|.|.|TRBV21-1
CASSKTADTQYF
TGTGCCAGCAGCAAAACGGCAGATACGCAGTATTTT
>TRBJ2-7|.|.|TRBV5-4
CASSFGPDVREQYF
TGTGCCAGCAGCTTTGGACCTGACGTCAGGGAGCAGTACTTC
>TRBJ1-3|.|few|TRBV28
CASSLLLGLREAGTIYF
TGTGCCAGCAGTCTGTTACTAGGACTGCGGGAGGCTGGCACCATATATTTT
>TRBJ2-1|TRBD2|.|TRBV6-4
CASSHGLVYNEQFF
TGTGCCAGCAGTCACGGACTAGTATACAATGAGCAGTTCTTC
>TRBJ2-1|TRBD2|.|TRBV6-1
CACGGRHNEQFF
TGTGCCTGTGGCGGGAGGCACAATGAGCAGTTCTTC
>TRBJ2-3|.|.|TRBV2
CASSERGTAVRTDTQYF
TGTGCCAGCAGTGAACGGGGGACAGCTGTCCGCACAGATACGCAGTATTTT
>TRBJ2-5|.|few|TRBV10-1
CASSEKETQYF
TGCGCCAGCAGTGAGAAAGAGACCCAGTACTTC
>TRBJ1-5|TRBD1|.|TRBV28
CASKITGGNQPQHF
TGTGCCAGCAAAATTACAGGGGGCAATCAGCCCCAGCATTTT
>TRBJ1-5|.|.|TRBV10-3
CAISESRGNQPQHF
TGTGCCATCAGTGAGTCAAGGGGAAATCAGCCCCAGCATTTT
>TRBJ1-4|.|.|TRBV27
CASSPGVGAANEKLFF
TGTGCCAGCAGCCCCGGAGTGGGGGCGGCTAATGAAAAACTGTTTTTT
>TRBJ2-1|TRBD2|few|TRBV25-1
CASSYRTSGRDEQFF
TGTGCCAGCAGTTATAGGACTAGCGGGAGGGATGAGCAGTTCTTC
>TRBJ2-6|.|.|TRBV25-1
CASSDPGGTGANVLTF
TGTGCCAGCAGTGATCCCGGAGGCACCGGGGCCAACGTCCTGACTTTC
>TRBJ2-7|TRBD2|.|TRBV25-1
CASRPTSGVYEQYF
TGTGCCAGCAGGCCGACTAGCGGAGTCTACGAGCAGTACTTC
>TRBJ2-1|.|.|TRBV6-5
CASSYKAIPYNEQFF
TGTGCCAGCAGTTACAAGGCTATCCCCTACAATGAGCAGTTCTTC
>TRBJ2-2|.|.|TRBV6-1
CASRTLGDTGELFF
TGTGCCAGCAGGACCCTGGGGGACACCGGGGAGCTGTTTTTT
>TRBJ2-7|TRBD2|once|TRBV15
CATSRLAGLAYEQYF
TGTGCCACCAGCAGATTAGCGGGACTCGCGTACGAGCAGTACTTC
>TRBJ2-1|TRBD2|.|TRBV6-5
CASSYSSGGEQFF
TGTGCCAGCAGTTACTCTTCCGGGGGGGAGCAGTTCTTC
>TRBJ2-5|TRBD1|.|TRBV6-1
CASSEDRGRETQYF
TGTGCCAGCAGTGAAGACAGGGGGCGAGAGACCCAGTACTTC
>TRBJ1-1|.|.|TRBV5-1
CASRLPWANTEAFF
TGCGCCAGCAGATTGCCCTGGGCGAACACTGAAGCTTTCTTT
>TRBJ1-2|.|.|TRBV5-1
CASSLGESNYGYTF
TGCGCCAGCAGCTTGGGGGAGTCTAACTATGGCTACACCTTC
>TRBJ1-5|.|.|TRBV5-8
CASSLTVGAAGPQHF
TGTGCCAGCAGCTTAACGGTAGGGGCGGCGGGGCCCCAGCATTTT
>TRBJ2-7|.|once|TRBV7-9
CASSSDWGEQYF
TGTGCCAGCAGCTCAGATTGGGGGGAGCAGTACTTC
>TRBJ1-5|.|.|TRBV27
CASSLAQNNQPQHF
TGTGCCAGCAGTTTGGCGCAGAACAATCAGCCCCAGCATTTT
>TRBJ1-1|.|once|TRBV6-1
CASSDVGNTEAFF
TGTGCCAGCAGTGATGTGGGGAACACTGAAGCTTTCTTT